These T cell receptor beta chains were read from a single sample in a study of T cell repertoires in cytomegalovirus infection. TCRdb re-called the reads through MiXCR, storing one row per CDR3 protein. The sample holds about 890,000 distinct CDR3 sequences, less than 35% seen once. Antigens for these TCRs are unknown. Sequencing was performed on cultured CD8+ T cells from PBMCs, taken from culture after CMV antigen stimulation. These receptors were obtained from a human donor in good health (CMV status not recorded). Some clones in this sample may be carry-over from other donors' samples. CDR3s include the opening cysteine and the closing phenylalanine or tryptophan. The order of the fields is D gene, V gene, J gene, clone size, CDR3 protein, CDR3 DNA. D genes are given only for firm matches. Expanded clones are given a class, and other clones once, few, many or no size at all.

D gene: .
V gene: TRBV25-1
J gene: TRBJ2-7
clone size: few
CDR3 protein: CASSEYWPQGGGQYF
CDR3 DNA: TGTGCCAGCAGTGAATATTGGCCCCAGGGGGGAGGGCAGTACTTC

D gene: TRBD2
V gene: TRBV28
J gene: TRBJ2-4
clone size: few
CDR3 protein: CASSFLSGGAKNIQYF
CDR3 DNA: TGTGCCAGCAGTTTCCTTAGCGGGGGGGCCAAAAACATTCAGTACTTC

D gene: .
V gene: TRBV6-1
J gene: TRBJ1-5
clone size: many
CDR3 protein: CASSATPLTGPNQPQHF
CDR3 DNA: TGTGCCAGCAGTGCCACCCCCCTTACAGGGCCCAATCAGCCCCAGCATTTT

D gene: .
V gene: TRBV10-3
J gene: TRBJ2-1
clone size: many
CDR3 protein: CAISESRGNEQFF
CDR3 DNA: TGTGCCATCAGTGAGTCAAGGGGCAATGAGCAGTTCTTC

D gene: .
V gene: TRBV19
J gene: TRBJ1-1
clone size: .
CDR3 protein: CASSKIYRDTEETEAFF
CDR3 DNA: TGTGCCAGTAGTAAAATATACCGGGACACCGAGGAGACTGAAGCTTTCTTT

D gene: .
V gene: TRBV7-6
J gene: TRBJ2-1
clone size: few
CDR3 protein: CASSLSHDPNWPEQFF
CDR3 DNA: TGTGCCAGCAGCTTATCTCACGACCCAAACTGGCCGGAGCAGTTCTTC

D gene: .
V gene: TRBV5-1
J gene: TRBJ2-2
clone size: .
CDR3 protein: CASSLRRTMSEELFF
CDR3 DNA: TGCGCCAGCAGCTTAAGGAGGACGATGTCCGAGGAGCTGTTTTTT

D gene: TRBD1
V gene: TRBV7-6
J gene: TRBJ2-5
clone size: few
CDR3 protein: CASSPLAPATGKGETQYF
CDR3 DNA: TGTGCCAGCAGCCCCTTAGCCCCCGCGACAGGGAAGGGAGAGACCCAGTACTTC

D gene: TRBD1
V gene: TRBV11-3
J gene: TRBJ1-1
clone size: .
CDR3 protein: CASSKTGGRGTEAFF
CDR3 DNA: TGTGCCAGCAGCAAGACAGGGGGGCGGGGAACTGAAGCTTTCTTT

D gene: .
V gene: TRBV6-2/TRBV6-3
J gene: TRBJ2-3
clone size: many
CDR3 protein: CASSYGNTQYF
CDR3 DNA: TGTGCCAGCAGTTACGGGAATACGCAGTATTTT